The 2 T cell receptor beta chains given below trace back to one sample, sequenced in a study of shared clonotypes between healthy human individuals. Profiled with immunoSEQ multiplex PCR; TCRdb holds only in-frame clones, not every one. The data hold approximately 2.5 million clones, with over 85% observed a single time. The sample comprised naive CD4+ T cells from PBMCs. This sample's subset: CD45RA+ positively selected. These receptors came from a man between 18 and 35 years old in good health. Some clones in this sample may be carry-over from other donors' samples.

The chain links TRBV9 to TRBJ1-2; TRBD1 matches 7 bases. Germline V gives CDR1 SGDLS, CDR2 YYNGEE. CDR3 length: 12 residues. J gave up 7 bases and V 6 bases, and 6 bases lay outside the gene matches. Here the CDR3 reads CASMKTGLGYTF. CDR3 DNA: TGTGCCAGCATGAAGACAGGGCTTGGCTACACCTTC.

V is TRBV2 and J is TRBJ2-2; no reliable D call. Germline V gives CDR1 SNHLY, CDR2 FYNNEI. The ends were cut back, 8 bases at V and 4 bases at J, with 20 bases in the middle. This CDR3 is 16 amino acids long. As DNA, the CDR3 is TGTGCCAGCTGCTCCGAAACGCCTCACGGCACCGGGGAGCTGTTTTTT. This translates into CASCSETPHGTGELFF.